This paragraph covers one T cell receptor beta chain sequence. Its antigen is unknown. This sample includes further DNA sequences coding for the same CDR3. The CDR3 is 15 residues long. Per germline, CDR1 SGHRS and CDR2 YFSETQ. V was clipped by 7 bases and J by 0 bases; unmatched bases: 6. Genomic DNA of every subset was divided equally among multiple immunoSEQ plates. When replicate PCRs were run on sorted subsets, they used around 200 ng DNA, some 33,000 T cell genomes. Under the authors' procedure: With immunoSEQ giving junction-only sequences and no quality scores, filtering differed. Clones were sequenced by immunoSEQ multiplex PCR, and TCRdb holds only the in-frame ones, with some missing. Clone size and V and J calls were adopted from that table, with D and trimming inferred from the DNA. The table has some 2.3 million clones, over 85% seen once. This entry is derived from a study of shared clonotypes between healthy human individuals. The study's findings and limits: Inspection by rarefaction showed sorted-subset sequencing to be incomplete despite large depth.

J is TRBJ2-2 and V is TRBV5-1, with 7 bases lining up with TRBD1. Material for sequencing was naive CD4+ T cells from PBMCs. Sample subset: CD45RA+ positively selected. The receptor was isolated from a man younger than 30 in good health. Some clones in this sample may be carry-over from other donors' samples. The CDR3 region is CASSPGQPNTGELFF. The CDR3 region has the DNA TGCGCCAGCTCCCCGGGACAGCCGAACACCGGGGAGCTGTTTTTT.